Listed below are T cell receptor beta chains from one sample, sequenced in a study of human T cells and chemical hapten exposure. One entry per CDR3 protein, called by TCRdb with MiXCR from the RACE reads. Among roughly 200,000 distinct CDR3 sequences, approximately 26% were seen once, and the ten largest hold 2% to 2.5%. Here the sequenced sample was whole blood, taken in connection with sensitization to the hapten diphenylcyclopropenone (DPC). These receptor sequences come from a woman aged 40 to 49 with alopecia areata. Some clones in this sample may be carry-over from other donors' samples. CDR3s include the opening cysteine and the closing phenylalanine or tryptophan. A D gene is named only where the DNA matches it firmly. Rows may omit the clone size; those that give it use once, few, many or a size class.

len: 14
abundance: few
j_gene: TRBJ1-1
v_gene: TRBV20-1
d_gene: NA
CDR3aa: CSARVPYGNTEAFF
CDR3nt: TGCAGTGCTAGAGTTCCCTATGGGAACACTGAAGCTTTCTTT

len: 16
abundance: NA
j_gene: TRBJ2-7
v_gene: TRBV7-2
d_gene: TRBD2
CDR3aa: CASSLAGLAGGYEQYF
CDR3nt: TGTGCCAGCAGCTTAGCGGGTCTAGCGGGAGGATACGAGCAGTACTTC

len: 14
abundance: few
j_gene: TRBJ2-7
v_gene: TRBV6-2/TRBV6-3
d_gene: NA
CDR3aa: CASSYLGGFAEQYF
CDR3nt: TGTGCCAGCAGTTACTTGGGTGGGTTCGCCGAGCAGTACTTC

len: 14
abundance: many
j_gene: TRBJ2-7
v_gene: TRBV5-1
d_gene: NA
CDR3aa: CASSAAQEWGEQYF
CDR3nt: TGCGCCAGCAGCGCGGCTCAGGAATGGGGCGAGCAGTACTTC

len: 15
abundance: few
j_gene: TRBJ2-2
v_gene: TRBV20-1
d_gene: TRBD1
CDR3aa: CSAQEGQVETGELFF
CDR3nt: TGCAGTGCTCAAGAGGGACAGGTAGAGACCGGGGAGCTGTTTTTT

len: 15
abundance: few
j_gene: TRBJ2-5
v_gene: TRBV9
d_gene: TRBD2
CDR3aa: CASSVGGGDRETQYF
CDR3nt: TGTGCCAGCAGCGTAGGGGGAGGGGACCGGGAGACCCAGTACTTC

len: 16
abundance: few
j_gene: TRBJ1-6
v_gene: TRBV27
d_gene: TRBD1
CDR3aa: CASSLGTGGFNSPLHF
CDR3nt: TGTGCCAGCAGCCTGGGGACAGGGGGCTTTAATTCACCCCTCCACTTT

len: 15
abundance: NA
j_gene: TRBJ2-3
v_gene: TRBV7-9
d_gene: NA
CDR3aa: CASSLSTVSTDTQYF
CDR3nt: TGTGCCAGCAGCTTATCTACGGTTAGCACAGATACGCAGTATTTT

len: 13
abundance: NA
j_gene: TRBJ1-3
v_gene: TRBV20-1
d_gene: NA
CDR3aa: CSADIGGGNTIYF
CDR3nt: TGCAGTGCTGACATCGGAGGCGGCAACACCATATATTTT

len: 14
abundance: NA
j_gene: TRBJ2-2
v_gene: TRBV20-1
d_gene: TRBD1
CDR3aa: CSAIRGRSTGELFF
CDR3nt: TGCAGTGCTATCAGGGGGCGAAGTACCGGGGAGCTGTTTTTT

len: 14
abundance: many
j_gene: TRBJ1-2
v_gene: TRBV29-1
d_gene: NA
CDR3aa: CSVDPSSRGEGYTF
CDR3nt: TGCAGCGTTGATCCTTCGTCCAGGGGCGAAGGCTACACCTTC

len: 18
abundance: once
j_gene: TRBJ2-2
v_gene: TRBV6-5
d_gene: TRBD2
CDR3aa: CASSYETSGRASTGELFF
CDR3nt: TGTGCCAGCAGTTACGAGACTAGCGGGAGGGCAAGTACCGGGGAGCTGTTTTTT

len: 13
abundance: NA
j_gene: TRBJ2-1
v_gene: TRBV18
d_gene: NA
CDR3aa: CASSPETAGEQFF
CDR3nt: TGTGCCAGCTCACCAGAAACCGCGGGAGAGCAGTTCTTC

len: 18
abundance: NA
j_gene: TRBJ2-6
v_gene: TRBV7-2
d_gene: TRBD2
CDR3aa: CASSLAPLAGPGANVLTF
CDR3nt: TGTGCCAGCAGCTTAGCGCCACTAGCGGGACCTGGGGCCAACGTCCTGACTTTC

len: 19
abundance: NA
j_gene: TRBJ2-1
v_gene: TRBV7-2
d_gene: TRBD2
CDR3aa: CASSFEPGLAGVTYNEQFF
CDR3nt: TGTGCCAGCAGCTTTGAACCGGGACTAGCGGGAGTAACCTACAATGAGCAGTTCTTC

len: 16
abundance: NA
j_gene: TRBJ1-1
v_gene: TRBV29-1
d_gene: TRBD1
CDR3aa: CSVGRTGGSMNTEAFF
CDR3nt: TGCAGCGTTGGGCGGACAGGGGGCTCCATGAACACTGAAGCTTTCTTT

len: 16
abundance: NA
j_gene: TRBJ1-1
v_gene: TRBV6-1
d_gene: NA
CDR3aa: CASSENRFGGLTEAFF
CDR3nt: TGTGCCAGCAGTGAAAATAGGTTCGGGGGGCTCACTGAAGCTTTCTTT

len: 15
abundance: once
j_gene: TRBJ2-7
v_gene: TRBV12-3/TRBV12-4
d_gene: NA
CDR3aa: CASSLVLGSGYEQYF
CDR3nt: TGTGCCAGCAGTTTAGTCCTGGGAAGCGGTTACGAGCAGTACTTC

len: 14
abundance: few
j_gene: TRBJ2-7
v_gene: TRBV4-3
d_gene: NA
CDR3aa: CASSQGTKGGEQYF
CDR3nt: TGCGCCAGCAGCCAAGGGACTAAAGGGGGCGAGCAGTACTTC

len: 13
abundance: few
j_gene: TRBJ1-6
v_gene: TRBV10-3
d_gene: NA
CDR3aa: CAISESRDSPLHF
CDR3nt: TGTGCCATCAGTGAGTCGAGAGATTCACCCCTCCACTTT

len: 14
abundance: few
j_gene: TRBJ1-1
v_gene: TRBV12-3/TRBV12-4
d_gene: NA
CDR3aa: CASSSFISGTEAFF
CDR3nt: TGTGCCAGCAGTTCCTTTATCTCAGGCACTGAAGCTTTCTTT

len: 15
abundance: few
j_gene: TRBJ2-7
v_gene: TRBV7-2
d_gene: TRBD2
CDR3aa: CASSLPSGSWYEQYF
CDR3nt: TGTGCCAGCAGCTTACCTAGCGGGAGTTGGTACGAGCAGTACTTC

len: 14
abundance: NA
j_gene: TRBJ2-7
v_gene: TRBV6-5
d_gene: NA
CDR3aa: CASSRPLPPYEQYF
CDR3nt: TGTGCCAGCAGCCGCCCGCTCCCACCCTACGAGCAGTACTTC

len: 14
abundance: NA
j_gene: TRBJ2-4
v_gene: TRBV20-1
d_gene: NA
CDR3aa: CSAREGGGENIQYF
CDR3nt: TGCAGTGCTAGAGAGGGAGGGGGCGAAAACATTCAGTACTTC

len: 15
abundance: NA
j_gene: TRBJ2-7
v_gene: TRBV29-1
d_gene: TRBD1
CDR3aa: CSVADNRGRIYEQYF
CDR3nt: TGCAGCGTTGCAGACAACAGGGGGCGCATTTACGAGCAGTACTTC

len: 17
abundance: many
j_gene: TRBJ2-4
v_gene: TRBV29-1
d_gene: NA
CDR3aa: CSVEDLKGYLAKNIQYF
CDR3nt: TGCAGCGTTGAAGATCTTAAGGGATACCTAGCCAAAAACATTCAGTACTTC

len: 11
abundance: many
j_gene: TRBJ2-5
v_gene: TRBV20-1
d_gene: NA
CDR3aa: CSASWGETQYF
CDR3nt: TGCAGTGCTAGTTGGGGTGAGACCCAGTACTTC

len: 16
abundance: NA
j_gene: TRBJ1-1
v_gene: TRBV6-2/TRBV6-3
d_gene: NA
CDR3aa: CASSYSFGRVWTEAFF
CDR3nt: TGTGCCAGCAGTTACTCTTTTGGCAGGGTGTGGACTGAAGCTTTCTTT

len: 17
abundance: NA
j_gene: TRBJ2-6
v_gene: TRBV27
d_gene: TRBD1
CDR3aa: CASSHAGTGSGANVLTF
CDR3nt: TGTGCCAGCAGTCACGCCGGGACAGGGTCTGGGGCCAACGTCCTGACTTTC

len: 17
abundance: NA
j_gene: TRBJ1-2
v_gene: TRBV28
d_gene: NA
CDR3aa: CASSFSRGDISNYGYTF
CDR3nt: TGTGCCAGCAGTTTTAGTAGGGGGGACATCTCTAACTATGGCTACACCTTC

len: 19
abundance: NA
j_gene: TRBJ1-2
v_gene: TRBV4-3
d_gene: TRBD1
CDR3aa: CASSQGRPGQGFYNYGYTF
CDR3nt: TGCGCCAGCAGCCAAGGGAGACCGGGACAGGGCTTCTATAACTATGGCTACACCTTC

len: 17
abundance: NA
j_gene: TRBJ2-3
v_gene: TRBV5-1
d_gene: TRBD2
CDR3aa: CASSSRLGTSGTDTQYF
CDR3nt: TGCGCCAGCAGCTCACGACTTGGGACTAGCGGCACAGATACGCAGTATTTT

len: 13
abundance: NA
j_gene: TRBJ1-1
v_gene: TRBV7-9
d_gene: NA
CDR3aa: CASSAGEGTEAFF
CDR3nt: TGTGCCAGCAGCGCAGGGGAGGGAACTGAAGCTTTCTTT

len: 13
abundance: NA
j_gene: TRBJ1-5
v_gene: TRBV12-3/TRBV12-4
d_gene: NA
CDR3aa: CASSLTEDQPQHF
CDR3nt: TGTGCCAGCAGTTTAACAGAAGATCAGCCCCAGCATTTT

len: 16
abundance: NA
j_gene: TRBJ2-7
v_gene: TRBV7-2
d_gene: TRBD2
CDR3aa: CASSLQMAGVWYEQYF
CDR3nt: TGTGCCAGCAGCTTACAGATGGCGGGAGTCTGGTACGAGCAGTACTTC

len: 13
abundance: NA
j_gene: TRBJ2-5
v_gene: TRBV12-3/TRBV12-4
d_gene: NA
CDR3aa: CATSRGGEGTQYF
CDR3nt: TGTGCCACCTCTCGGGGCGGTGAGGGGACCCAGTACTTC